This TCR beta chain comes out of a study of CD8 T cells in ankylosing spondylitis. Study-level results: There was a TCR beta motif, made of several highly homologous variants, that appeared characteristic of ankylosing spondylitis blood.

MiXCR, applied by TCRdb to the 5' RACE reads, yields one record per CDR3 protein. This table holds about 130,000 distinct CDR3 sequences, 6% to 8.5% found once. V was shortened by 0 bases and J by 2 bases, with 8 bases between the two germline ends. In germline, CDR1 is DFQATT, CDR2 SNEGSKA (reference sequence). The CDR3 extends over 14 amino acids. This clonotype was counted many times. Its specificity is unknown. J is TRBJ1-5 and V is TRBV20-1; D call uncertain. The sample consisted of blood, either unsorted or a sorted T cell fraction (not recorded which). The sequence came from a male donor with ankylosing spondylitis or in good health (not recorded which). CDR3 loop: CSARDSLGNQPQHF. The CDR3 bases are TGCAGTGCTAGAGACAGTTTGGGCAATCAGCCCCAGCATTTT.